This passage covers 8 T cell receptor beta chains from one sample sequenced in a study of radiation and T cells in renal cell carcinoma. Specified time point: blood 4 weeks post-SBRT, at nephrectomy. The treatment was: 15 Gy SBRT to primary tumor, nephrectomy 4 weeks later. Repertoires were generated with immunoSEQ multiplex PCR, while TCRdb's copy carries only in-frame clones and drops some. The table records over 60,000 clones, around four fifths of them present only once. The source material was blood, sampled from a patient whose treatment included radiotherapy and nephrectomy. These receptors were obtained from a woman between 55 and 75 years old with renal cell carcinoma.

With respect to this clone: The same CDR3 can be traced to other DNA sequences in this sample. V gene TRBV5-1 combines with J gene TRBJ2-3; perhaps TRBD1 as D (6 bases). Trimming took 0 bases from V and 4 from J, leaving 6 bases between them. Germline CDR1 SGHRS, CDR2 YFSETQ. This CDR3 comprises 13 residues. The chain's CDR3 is CASSLAGADTQYF. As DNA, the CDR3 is TGCGCCAGCAGCTTGGCAGGGGCAGATACGCAGTATTTT.

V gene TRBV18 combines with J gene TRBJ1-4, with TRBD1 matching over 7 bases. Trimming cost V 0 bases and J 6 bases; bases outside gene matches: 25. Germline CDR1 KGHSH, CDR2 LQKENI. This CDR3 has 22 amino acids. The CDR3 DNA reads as TGTGCCAGCTCACCACCACGACAGGGAAGGATCCAAGGAATTTTGGTGGATGAAAAACTGTTTTTT. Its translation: CASSPPRQGRIQGILVDEKLFF.

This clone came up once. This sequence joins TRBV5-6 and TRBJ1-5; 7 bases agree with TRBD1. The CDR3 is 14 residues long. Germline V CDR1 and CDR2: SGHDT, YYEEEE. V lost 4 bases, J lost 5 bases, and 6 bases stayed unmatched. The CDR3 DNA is TGTGCCAGCAGCCAGCGGGACAGAGATCAGCCCCAGCATTTT. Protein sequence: CASSQRDRDQPQHF.

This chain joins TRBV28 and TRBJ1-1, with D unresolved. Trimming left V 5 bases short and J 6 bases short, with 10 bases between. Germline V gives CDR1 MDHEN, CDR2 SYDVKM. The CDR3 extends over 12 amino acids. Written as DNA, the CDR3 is TGTGCCAGCAGTGGATTGAGAGCTGAAGCTTTCTTT. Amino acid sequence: CASSGLRAEAFF.

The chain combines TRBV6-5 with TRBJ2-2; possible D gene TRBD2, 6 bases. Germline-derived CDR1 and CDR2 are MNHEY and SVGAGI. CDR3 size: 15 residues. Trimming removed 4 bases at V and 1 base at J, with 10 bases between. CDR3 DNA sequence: TGTGCCAGCAGTTGGGGGGTGGAGAACACCGGGGAGCTGTTTTTT. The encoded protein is CASSWGVENTGELFF.

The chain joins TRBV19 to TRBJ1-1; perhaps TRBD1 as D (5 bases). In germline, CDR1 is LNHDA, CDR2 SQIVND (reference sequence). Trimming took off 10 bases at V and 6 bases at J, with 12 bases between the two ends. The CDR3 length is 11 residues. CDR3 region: CATQGWPEAFF. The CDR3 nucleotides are TGTGCCACCCAGGGTTGGCCTGAAGCTTTCTTT.

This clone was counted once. The CDR3 DNA is TGCGCCAGCAGCTTGGGGGGGAACACAGATACGCAGTATTTT. Amino acids: CASSLGGNTDTQYF. The rearrangement joins TRBV5-1 to TRBJ2-3; D may be TRBD1 or TRBD2 (5 bases each). Trimming removed 0 bases from V and 2 bases from J, with 7 bases in between. This CDR3 contains 14 residues. Germline lookup yields CDR1 SGHRS and CDR2 YFSETQ.

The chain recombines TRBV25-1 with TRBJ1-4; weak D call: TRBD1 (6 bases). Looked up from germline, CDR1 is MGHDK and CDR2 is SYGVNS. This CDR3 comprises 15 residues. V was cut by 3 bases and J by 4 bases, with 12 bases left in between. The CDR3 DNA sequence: TGTGCCAGCAGTGACCAGGGGAGGAGTAATGAAAAACTGTTTTTT. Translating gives CASSDQGRSNEKLFF.